Presented here are 27 T cell receptor beta chains from one specimen sequenced in a study of T-cell reconstitution after alpha-beta-depleted transplantation in children. Molecular barcoding with unique molecular identifiers was used for the TCRbeta library. A single record per CDR3 protein comes from TCRdb applying MiXCR to the PCR reads. The sample lists hundreds of thousands of distinct CDR3 sequences; roughly 17% were seen once. The sequenced sample was PBMCs from the stem cell graft donor, obtained from the stem cell graft. These receptors all stem from a human donor who donated a stem cell graft to a child with acute myeloid leukemia.

The rearrangement joins TRBV7-7 to TRBJ2-1; TRBD2 might be the D (6 bases). The CDR3 loop spans 15 amino acids. In germline, CDR1 is SSHAT, CDR2 FNYEAQ (reference sequence). V was pared by 1 base and J by 2 bases, with 9 bases between. The CDR3 DNA is TGTGCCAGCAGCTTAGGGCTAGCGACCTACAATGAGCAGTTCTTC. Translated, it gives CASSLGLATYNEQFF.

This clonotype was observed many times. The rearrangement uses TRBV28 and TRBJ2-3; D is unclear. The CDR3 has 13 residues. Trimming took off 10 bases at V and 1 base at J, with 12 bases between the two ends. Germline values: CDR1 MDHEN, CDR2 SYDVKM. CDR3 residues: CATTKSGTDTQYF. As DNA, the CDR3 is TGTGCCACCACAAAGAGCGGCACAGATACGCAGTATTTT.

The chain couples TRBV3-1 to TRBJ2-7; 7 bases line up with TRBD1. V lost 8 bases, J lost 2 bases, and 3 bases stayed unmatched. The CDR3 loop spans 12 amino acids. Germline V lookup: CDR1 LGHDT, CDR2 YNNKEL (reference sequence). CDR3 nucleotides: TGTGCCAGCGGGGACAGAGCCTACGAGCAGTACTTC. Protein: CASGDRAYEQYF.

This clonotype was seen at least ten times. This sequence joins TRBV7-2 and TRBJ2-1; 8 bases agree with TRBD1. Germline loops: CDR1 SGHTA, CDR2 FQGNSA. This CDR3 contains 14 residues. V was clipped by 5 bases and J by 6 bases; unmatched bases: 6. This CDR3 is CASSPGQVGNEQFF. CDR3 bases: TGTGCCAGCAGCCCGGGACAGGTTGGCAATGAGCAGTTCTTC.

This clonotype was picked up a small number of times. The V call is TRBV5-1, the J call TRBJ2-5; maybe TRBD1 (5 bases). The CDR3 extends over 15 amino acids. The germline V gene has CDR1 SGHRS and CDR2 YFSETQ. V lost 2 bases and J 1 base, leaving 12 bases between the germline ends. This CDR3 reads CASSFLQVTQETQYF. In DNA, the CDR3 is TGCGCCAGCAGCTTTCTACAGGTAACCCAAGAGACCCAGTACTTC.

This clonotype was seen repeatedly, ten times or more. The rearrangement joins TRBV9 to TRBJ2-3; no definite D call. Germline loops: CDR1 SGDLS, CDR2 YYNGEE. The CDR3 runs 12 residues. V gave up 4 bases and J gave up 4 bases, with 7 bases separating them. CDR3 sequence reads: CASSPSSDTQYF. In nucleotides, the CDR3 is TGTGCCAGCAGCCCCTCCTCAGATACGCAGTATTTT.

J is TRBJ1-5 and V is TRBV4-1, with unresolved D. The CDR3 is made up of 13 amino acids. Per germline, CDR1 MGHRA and CDR2 YSYEKL. V lost 1 base and J lost 3, with 4 bases in between. The chain's CDR3 is CASSQGTNQPQHF. CDR3 nucleotides: TGCGCCAGCAGCCAAGGTACCAATCAGCCCCAGCATTTT.

The sample holds many counts of this clonotype. This chain connects TRBV20-1 to TRBJ1-1, with 7 bases aligning to TRBD1. The CDR3 runs 12 residues. V shed 6 bases and J 7 bases; nucleotides not matched to a gene: 8. Looked up from germline, CDR1 is DFQATT and CDR2 is SNEGSKA (reference sequence). The CDR3 spells CSAERGDSEAFF. In nucleotides, the CDR3 is TGCAGTGCCGAGAGGGGGGACAGTGAAGCTTTCTTT.

The rearrangement links TRBV10-1 to TRBJ1-5; D unresolved. Germline V gene sequence: CDR1 WNHNN, CDR2 SYGVQD (reference sequence). The V and J ends lost 11 bases and 3 bases respectively, with 11 bases between them. The CDR3 extends over 12 amino acids. The CDR3 sequence: CAEHLTNQPQHF. DNA for the CDR3: TGCGCCGAGCACCTTACCAATCAGCCCCAGCATTTT.

CDR3 in amino acids: CASSLARGENEKLFF. The CDR3 DNA follows: TGCGCCAGCAGCTTGGCCCGAGGAGAGAATGAAAAACTGTTTTTT. This chain uses TRBV5-1 with TRBJ1-4; D is unresolved. The CDR3 totals 15 residues. Trimming stripped 0 bases from V and 5 bases from J, with 11 bases between. Looked up from germline, CDR1 is SGHRS and CDR2 is YFSETQ.

This clonotype was recorded at least ten times. One end of the junction fails to match germline, which may point to a read error. The genes are TRBV5-1 and TRBJ2-2; D is unresolved. Germline CDR1 and CDR2: SGHRS and YFSETQ. The CDR3 has 13 amino acids. The CDR3 region is CASSLGAAQNLQF. The DNA for the CDR3 is TGCGCCAGCAGCTTGGGAGCTGCCCAAAACCTACAATTT.

This clonotype appeared many times. This chain uses TRBV7-2 with TRBJ1-1; the D is unclear. The CDR3 totals 11 residues. V was pared by 2 bases and J by 8 bases, with 6 bases between. Germline V gene lookup returns CDR1 SGHTA and CDR2 FQGNSA. As DNA, the CDR3 is TGTGCCAGCAGCTTAAGGCAGGAAGCTTTCTTT. Amino acid sequence: CASSLRQEAFF.

This clonotype was counted at least ten times. This chain links TRBV6-5 with TRBJ2-1, with no clear D. Germline CDR1 and CDR2: MNHEY and SVGAGI. The V and J ends lost 7 bases and 4 bases respectively, with 14 bases between them. CDR3 length: 14 amino acids. DNA for the CDR3: TGTGCCAGCAAGTCAGCGTCCGGGTACAATGAGCAGTTCTTC. Its protein is CASKSASGYNEQFF.

This clonotype was recorded many times. DNA for the CDR3: TGTGCCAGCAGGAAGGGCACCACAGATACGCAGTATTTT. Translating it yields CASRKGTTDTQYF. J is TRBJ2-3 and V is TRBV12-3 or TRBV12-4, with D hard to call. V shed 6 bases and J shed 2 bases, with 9 bases lying between them. The CDR3 has 13 residues.

This clonotype was detected ten times or more. The gene calls are TRBV12-3 or TRBV12-4 and TRBJ1-4; TRBD1 might be the D (6 bases). The V gene lost 5 bases and the J gene lost 2 bases, with 9 bases spanning the gap. This CDR3 region has 14 residues. CDR3 DNA: TGTGCCAGCAGTCCGGGACACACTAATGAAAAACTGTTTTTT. The encoded protein is CASSPGHTNEKLFF.

This clonotype has just a few counts. The chain has TRBV20-1 and TRBJ2-5; 7 nucleotides line up with TRBD2. Trimming removed 5 bases from V and 5 bases from J; junction bases left unmatched: 8. The CDR3 loop spans 13 amino acids. CDR1 and CDR2 (germline): DFQATT, SNEGSKA (reference sequence). The CDR3 loop is CSAPGGETETQYF. The DNA of the CDR3 is TGCAGTGCTCCTGGGGGGGAGACGGAGACCCAGTACTTC.

The chain is built from TRBV28 and TRBJ2-1; D is unresolved. The germline CDR1 and CDR2 sequences are MDHEN and SYDVKM. The CDR3 extends over 13 amino acids. Trimming left V 6 bases short and J 5 bases short, with 11 bases between. In nucleotides, the CDR3 is TGTGCCAGCAGAACTGGACCGAACAATGAGCAGTTCTTC. This sequence encodes CASRTGPNNEQFF.

This clonotype was observed at least ten times. The rearrangement uses TRBV20-1 and TRBJ2-4; D remains unclear. Trimming stripped 0 bases from V and 8 bases from J, with 5 bases between. The CDR3 is 11 residues long. Per germline, CDR1 DFQATT and CDR2 SNEGSKA (reference sequence). CDR3 residues: CSARDVHIQYF. DNA for the CDR3: TGCAGTGCTAGAGATGTGCACATTCAGTACTTC.

This clonotype was seen a few times. The chain recombines TRBV9 with TRBJ2-1; the D is unclear. V was clipped by 0 bases and J by 5 bases, with 12 bases between them. Germline lookup yields CDR1 SGDLS and CDR2 YYNGEE. There are 15 residues in the CDR3. CDR3 sequence reads: CASSVAPTSNNEQFF. The CDR3 DNA reads as TGTGCCAGCAGCGTAGCTCCCACATCAAACAATGAGCAGTTCTTC.

This clonotype was detected a few times. V is TRBV5-5 and J is TRBJ1-2; D is undetermined. The V and J ends lost 0 bases and 7 bases respectively, with 19 bases between them. This CDR3 contains 16 residues. Germline V gives CDR1 SGHKS, CDR2 YYEKEE (reference sequence). In nucleotides, the CDR3 is TGTGCCAGCAGCTTGGAATTCGGCAGGAAGAGCAGTGGCTACACCTTC. As protein: CASSLEFGRKSSGYTF. Full variable domain (rest looked up from reference TRBV5-5 and TRBJ1-2): DAGVTQSPTHLIKTRGQQVTLRCSPISGHKSVSWYQQVLGQGPQFIFQYYEKEERGRGNFPDRFSARQFPNYSSELNVNALLLGDSALYLCASSLEFGRKSSGYTFGSGTRLTVV.

A few counts support this clonotype. The chain combines TRBV7-9 with TRBJ1-2; 9 positions match TRBD1. From germline, CDR1 is SEHNR and CDR2 FQNEAQ (reference sequence). Trimming took 5 bases from V and 7 from J; bases not matched to a gene: 11. CDR3 length: 15 amino acids. The CDR3 sequence is CASSVARRDRAGYTF. DNA of the CDR3: TGTGCCAGCAGCGTGGCCCGCCGGGACAGGGCTGGCTACACCTTC.

On this clonotype: It may be a read error: a sequence one base away is much more abundant. The chain links TRBV12-3 or TRBV12-4 to TRBJ1-2; D gene ambiguous. This CDR3 spans 12 amino acids. Trimming removed 8 bases from V and 4 bases from J, with 11 bases in between. The CDR3 region has the DNA TGTGCCAGCGGTACCGGACGCTATGGCTACACCTTC. The encoded protein is CASGTGRYGYTF.

This chain uses TRBV12-3 or TRBV12-4 with TRBJ2-2; D is perhaps TRBD1 (6 bases). The CDR3 covers 14 residues. The V end lost 3 bases, the J end lost 5 bases, and 10 bases lay between the germline ends. As DNA, the CDR3 is TGTGCCAGCAGTTTGACAGGTCATACCGGGGAGCTGTTTTTT. Amino acids: CASSLTGHTGELFF.

This clonotype was recorded once. This sequence joins TRBV5-1 and TRBJ1-1, with D tentatively TRBD1 (6 bases). Per germline, CDR1 SGHRS and CDR2 YFSETQ. This CDR3 has 15 amino acids. Trimming removed 1 base from V and 1 base from J, with 11 bases in between. The CDR3 reads CASSLRGAPNTEAFF. The CDR3 DNA reads as TGCGCCAGCAGCTTGAGGGGGGCCCCGAACACTGAAGCTTTCTTT. The entire variable domain, with the rest obtained from reference TRBV5-1 and TRBJ1-1, is as follows: KAGVTQTPRYLIKTRGQQVTLSCSPISGHRSVSWYQQTPGQGLQFLFEYFSETQRNKGNFPGRFSGRQFSNSRSEMNVSTLELGDSALYLCASSLRGAPNTEAFFGQGTRLTVV.

The gene calls are TRBV10-3 and TRBJ2-1; D gene uncertain. V lost 3 bases and J lost 10, with 10 bases in between. Per the germline V gene, CDR1 is ENHRY and CDR2 is SYGVKD. The length of the CDR3 is 12 residues. The chain's CDR3 is CAISDSVGEQFF. Here the CDR3 DNA reads TGTGCCATCAGTGACAGCGTAGGCGAGCAGTTCTTC.

The chain joins TRBV7-9 to TRBJ1-1; D uncertain. Germline V lookup: CDR1 SEHNR, CDR2 FQNEAQ (reference sequence). This CDR3 is 12 amino acids long. Trimming removed 2 bases from V and 8 bases from J, with 9 bases in between. The DNA for the CDR3 is TGTGCCAGCAGCTTATTTTCCCCAGAAGCTTTCTTT. It is translated as CASSLFSPEAFF.

The table lists this clonotype with a few counts. The genes are TRBV7-9 and TRBJ1-1; no clear D gene. The CDR3 has 14 residues. V lost 5 bases and J lost 4, with 14 bases in between. Germline CDR1 reads SEHNR; CDR2 reads FQNEAQ (reference sequence). CDR3 region: CASSVSQEATEAFF. The CDR3 DNA reads as TGTGCCAGCAGCGTCTCCCAGGAGGCCACTGAAGCTTTCTTT.